These T cell receptor beta chains were read from a single sample in a study of cytomegalovirus exposure and HLA in healthy donors. Profiled with immunoSEQ multiplex PCR; TCRdb holds only in-frame clones, not every one. This table holds some 150,000 clones, 80% to 90% found once. Sequences were obtained from PBMCs. The receptors stem from a man between 45 and 60 years old in good health and CMV-seropositive. CDR3s include the opening cysteine and the closing phenylalanine or tryptophan. A D gene is named only where the DNA matches it firmly. Some rows mark clone size as missing; the rest say once, few, many or name a class of expanded clone.

clone size | D gene | J gene | V gene | CDR3 DNA | CDR3 protein
. | . | TRBJ1-1 | TRBV4-2 | TGTGCCAGCAGCCAAGATCCAAAGGGGGGGCTGTACACTGAAGCTTTCTTT | CASSQDPKGGLYTEAFF
. | . | TRBJ1-5 | TRBV29-1 | TGCAGCGTTGAGGCAGGGACTAATCAGCCCCAGCATTTT | CSVEAGTNQPQHF
few | . | TRBJ1-2 | TRBV6-5 | TGTGCCAGCAAAGAGGATAACTATGGCTACACCTTC | CASKEDNYGYTF
. | TRBD2 | TRBJ2-3 | TRBV11-3 | TGTGCCAGCAGCCAGCGGGGGGCTGGAAGCACAGATACGCAGTATTTT | CASSQRGAGSTDTQYF
. | . | TRBJ1-6 | TRBV19 | TGTGCCAGTAGTCCCCGACAGGATTCACCCCTCCACTTT | CASSPRQDSPLHF
. | TRBD2 | TRBJ2-2 | TRBV4-2 | TGTGCCAGCAGCCACTCGGCTAGCGGGAGTAATGCCGGGGAGCTGTTTTTT | CASSHSASGSNAGELFF
once | TRBD1 | TRBJ2-5 | TRBV5-1 | TGCGCCAGCAGCCTTCAGGGGGCCCAAGAGACCCAGTACTTC | CASSLQGAQETQYF
. | TRBD1 | TRBJ1-2 | TRBV28 | TGTGCCAGCAGCCTGGGACAGAATTATGGCTACACCTTC | CASSLGQNYGYTF
. | TRBD2 | TRBJ2-1 | TRBV4-3 | TGCGCCAGCAACGAGGGAGTCGACGGGGCGGGAGACCGGGGGGAGCAGTTCTTC | CASNEGVDGAGDRGEQFF
. | . | TRBJ1-2 | TRBV5-4 | TGTGCCAGCAGCTCGGAGGCAGGGGAAGGTTATGGCTACACCTTC | CASSSEAGEGYGYTF
few | . | TRBJ2-3 | TRBV9 | TGTGCCAGCAGCGTAGACGGGGCAGATACGCAGTATTTT | CASSVDGADTQYF
. | TRBD1 | TRBJ1-2 | TRBV6-6 | TGTGCCAGCAGTTACCGTGGACAGGGCGGCTACACCTTC | CASSYRGQGGYTF
. | . | TRBJ2-2 | TRBV27 | TGTGCCAGCAGTGGCAGACAGGACTCGAACACCGGGGAGCTGTTTTTT | CASSGRQDSNTGELFF
. | . | TRBJ1-4 | TRBV28 | TGTGCCAGCGGGCCCCAAAAACTGTTTTTT | CASGPQKLFF
once | . | TRBJ2-6 | TRBV18 | TGTGCCAGCTCACCAGAGGGAGTGAGCTCTGGGGCCAACGTCCTGACTTTC | CASSPEGVSSGANVLTF
. | TRBD1 | TRBJ1-1 | TRBV29-1 | TGCAGCGTAGCGACAGGGGGGGACACTGAAGCTTTCTTT | CSVATGGDTEAFF
few | . | TRBJ1-2 | TRBV5-6 | TGTGCCAGCAGCGGAAACCGGGAGCCATTTAACTATGGCTACACCTTC | CASSGNREPFNYGYTF
once | TRBD1 | TRBJ2-7 | TRBV7-9 | TGTGCCAGCAGCTCCAGGGACAGGGAGGACGAGCAGTACTTC | CASSSRDREDEQYF
. | TRBD1 | TRBJ1-5 | TRBV5-1 | TGCGCCAGCAGCTGGGGACAGGGGGATCAGCCCCAGCATTTT | CASSWGQGDQPQHF
. | . | TRBJ1-1 | TRBV15 | TGTGCCACCAGCAGAGGAGCCCCAGAAGCTTTCTTT | CATSRGAPEAFF
. | TRBD2 | TRBJ2-2 | TRBV11-2 | TGTGCCAGCAGCTTAGTATACGGCGGGGGAAACACCGGGGAGCTGTTTTTT | CASSLVYGGGNTGELFF
. | TRBD2 | TRBJ2-2 | TRBV6-1 | TGTGCCAGCAGCAGCGGGGGGGCCCTCACCGGGGAGCTGTTTTTT | CASSSGGALTGELFF
few | . | TRBJ1-5 | TRBV7-9 | TGTGCCAGCAGCTTAAACATGGTTGGTCAGCCCCAGCATTTT | CASSLNMVGQPQHF
. | TRBD1 | TRBJ1-5 | TRBV7-2 | TGTGCCAGCAGCCGAGGGACAGGGTATGGGGTGCCCCAGCATTTT | CASSRGTGYGVPQHF
. | TRBD1 | TRBJ1-2 | TRBV11-2 | TGTGCCAGCAGCCTACCAGGGGGAGTGACCTTC | CASSLPGGVTF
few | . | TRBJ2-7 | TRBV7-8 | TGTGCCAGCAGCTTAGGTGGGGGGGGCGACGAGCAGTACTTC | CASSLGGGGDEQYF
. | . | TRBJ2-2 | TRBV19 | TGTGCCAGTAAACGACAGGCGGGCGGGGAGCTGTTTTTT | CASKRQAGGELFF
. | TRBD1 | TRBJ2-6 | TRBV4-2 | TGTGCCAGCAGCCAAGATTCGGGACAGGGCCCTGGGGCCAACGGCCTGACTTTC | CASSQDSGQGPGANGLTF
. | TRBD2 | TRBJ2-7 | TRBV5-6 | TGTGCCAGCAGCTTGGAGACTAGCCGGCTCGAGCAGTACTTC | CASSLETSRLEQYF
. | . | TRBJ2-3 | TRBV5-1 | TGCGCCAGCGCGCCTTGGAGGGGTTCGTCAGATACGCAGTATTTT | CASAPWRGSSDTQYF
. | . | TRBJ2-7 | TRBV6-1 | TGTGCCAGCAGTGCATCAGGGTACTACGAGCAGTACTTC | CASSASGYYEQYF
. | . | TRBJ2-6 | TRBV6-1 | TGTGCCAGCAGGGGGGGAGGTGGGGCCAACGTCCTGACTTTC | CASRGGGGANVLTF
. | . | TRBJ2-7 | TRBV6-7 | TGTGCCAGCAGTTACTCGAGAGTTGGCTACGAGCAGTACTTC | CASSYSRVGYEQYF
. | . | TRBJ1-1 | TRBV7-2 | TGTGCCAGCAGCGGAAGACGGGATGGGGTGTCTGAAGCTTTCTTT | CASSGRRDGVSEAFF
. | . | TRBJ2-7 | TRBV18 | TGTGCCAGCTCACCAAGTAGCTCCTACGAGCAGTACTTC | CASSPSSSYEQYF
. | . | TRBJ1-2 | TRBV5-6 | TGTGCCAGCAGCTCGACCGCGACAGAGAGTAACTATGGCTACACCTTC | CASSSTATESNYGYTF
once | . | TRBJ2-1 | TRBV29-1 | TGCAGCGTTGAAGGGGGCGACAACAATGAGCAGTTCTTC | CSVEGGDNNEQFF
. | TRBD1 | TRBJ2-7 | TRBV28 | TGTGCCAGCAGTGAGGGACAGCCGCCCTACGAGCAGTACTTC | CASSEGQPPYEQYF
. | TRBD2 | TRBJ2-5 | TRBV4-3 | TGCGCCAGCAGCCCCGGGGGGGCGGGAGAAGAGACCCAGTACTTC | CASSPGGAGEETQYF
. | TRBD1 | TRBJ2-7 | TRBV6-5 | TGTGCCAGCAGGGCCGGACAGGGCAGGAACGAGCAGTACTTC | CASRAGQGRNEQYF
. | TRBD2 | TRBJ2-7 | TRBV2 | TGTGCCAGCAGGACTAGCGGGGGGTACGAGCAGTACTTC | CASRTSGGYEQYF
. | TRBD1 | TRBJ2-7 | TRBV6-5 | TGTGCCAGCAGTCCCCGGACAGGGCGTTACGAGCAGTACTTC | CASSPRTGRYEQYF